This T cell receptor (beta chain) stems from a study of graft-versus-host responses after intestinal transplantation. Clones were read by immunoSEQ multiplex PCR, and TCRdb kept only the in-frame ones, dropping some. Of some 18,000 clones in the sample, 75% to 95% are singletons; the top ten hold 1.9%. Study conclusions and caveats: Association was observed between peak circulating GvH clone levels and early post-transplant HvG declines. The authors found GvH clones in recipient marrow, some appearing first in ileum or blood. Within the allografts of patients who had graft-donor T cell macrochimerism, graft-versus-host to host-versus-graft clonal ratios were high.

The table lists this clone with a few counts. Its target is unknown. J was trimmed by 7 bases and V by 1 base; bases with no gene match: 1. The CDR3 covers 14 residues. The germline V gene encodes CDR1 MNHNS and CDR2 SASEGT. The input for sequencing was PBMCs, taken about 350 days after transplant. The sequence came from a human patient who received an intestinal transplant, so some T cells may come from the graft donor. The J gene is TRBJ1-4, the V gene TRBV6-1; 9 bases are shared with TRBD1. In nucleotides, the CDR3 is TGTGCCAGCAGTGAAGGGACAGGGGTTGAAAAACTGTTTTTT. It is translated as CASSEGTGVEKLFF.